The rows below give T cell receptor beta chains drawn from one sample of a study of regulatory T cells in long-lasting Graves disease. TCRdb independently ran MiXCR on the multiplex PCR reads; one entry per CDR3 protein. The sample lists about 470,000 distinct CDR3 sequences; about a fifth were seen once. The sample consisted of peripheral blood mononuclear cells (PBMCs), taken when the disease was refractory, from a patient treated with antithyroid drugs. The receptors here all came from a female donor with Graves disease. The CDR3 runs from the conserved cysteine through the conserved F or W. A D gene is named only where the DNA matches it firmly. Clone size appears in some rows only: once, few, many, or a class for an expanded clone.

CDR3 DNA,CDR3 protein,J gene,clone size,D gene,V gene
TGTGCCAGCAGCTTGGGCTTCAGTACTAATGAAAAACTGTTTTTT,CASSLGFSTNEKLFF,TRBJ1-4,.,.,TRBV5-6
TGTGCCAGCAGTTCCTACGGGGGGAAGGGGGGTGAAAAACTGTTTTTT,CASSSYGGKGGEKLFF,TRBJ1-4,.,.,TRBV28
TGTGCCAGCAGCTTGGCTAGCGGGGGCCAAGAGACCCAGTACTTC,CASSLASGGQETQYF,TRBJ2-5,many,TRBD2,TRBV11-2
TGTGCCAGCAGTTACTCGAGGTCTAGCGGTTCTTCCTACGAGCAGTACTTC,CASSYSRSSGSSYEQYF,TRBJ2-7,once,TRBD2,TRBV6-5
TGTGCCAGCTCACCAAAGTGGGACGACGACCGACAAGAGACCCAGTACTTC,CASSPKWDDDRQETQYF,TRBJ2-5,.,.,TRBV18
TGTGCCAGCAGTCCAAATTTCGGGAACATTCAGTACTTC,CASSPNFGNIQYF,TRBJ2-4,few,.,TRBV6-4
TGTGCCAGCGACCTTAGCGGGAACGCCTACGAGCAGTACTTC,CASDLSGNAYEQYF,TRBJ2-7,many,TRBD2,TRBV6-1
TGCGCCAGCAGCCCCCCGCCGGGGGCGAACACTGAAGCTTTCTTT,CASSPPPGANTEAFF,TRBJ1-1,few,.,TRBV5-1
TGTGCCAGCAGTTTTTGGGTGGCGGGGAACGAGCAGTACTTC,CASSFWVAGNEQYF,TRBJ2-7,many,.,TRBV28
TGTGCCAGTGCGGAGGGGACACCGAGTTTTGCCTACGAGCAGTACTTC,CASAEGTPSFAYEQYF,TRBJ2-7,few,.,TRBV19
TGTGCCAGCAGGATGGGACTAGCTCTCGACGAGCAGTACTTC,CASRMGLALDEQYF,TRBJ2-7,.,TRBD2,TRBV2
TGTGCCAGCAGCCAAGCACCAAAAGGCGCACCCTCCTACGAGCAGTACTTC,CASSQAPKGAPSYEQYF,TRBJ2-7,many,.,TRBV3-1
TGTGCCAGCAGTTACCACCCAGGGGAATACGGGGAGCTGTTTTTT,CASSYHPGEYGELFF,TRBJ2-2,few,.,TRBV6-5
TGTGCCAGCAGGCGCGTCCTCAGGTTCAGCGGGAGCTACGAGCAGTACTTC,CASRRVLRFSGSYEQYF,TRBJ2-7,many,TRBD2,TRBV28
TGTGCCAGCAGTTTGACGGCCCAGGAGACCCAGTACTTC,CASSLTAQETQYF,TRBJ2-5,many,.,TRBV12-3/TRBV12-4
TGCAGTGCCACGAGGCGGGAGGGCCTTAGGTACGAGCAGTACTTC,CSATRREGLRYEQYF,TRBJ2-7,many,TRBD2,TRBV20-1
TGCGCCAGCAGCTTGGATTTCCAGGGAAGCTCCTACGAGCAGTACTTC,CASSLDFQGSSYEQYF,TRBJ2-7,few,.,TRBV5-1
TGTGCCAGCAGCTTACGAGGGGTCAACACCGGGGAGCTGTTTTTT,CASSLRGVNTGELFF,TRBJ2-2,many,.,TRBV11-2
TGTGCCAGCAGTGGAGGGCCGGAGACCCAGTACTTC,CASSGGPETQYF,TRBJ2-5,many,.,TRBV28
TGTGCCAGCAGTTTCCAAAATAATGAAAAACTGTTTTTT,CASSFQNNEKLFF,TRBJ1-4,many,.,TRBV28
TGTGCCAGCAGTGCGGTCAGGGCCAATTCACCCCTCCACTTT,CASSAVRANSPLHF,TRBJ1-6,few,.,TRBV7-3
TGTGCCTGGGAGGTGTCGGCTAATGAAAAACTGTTTTTT,CAWEVSANEKLFF,TRBJ1-4,many,.,TRBV30